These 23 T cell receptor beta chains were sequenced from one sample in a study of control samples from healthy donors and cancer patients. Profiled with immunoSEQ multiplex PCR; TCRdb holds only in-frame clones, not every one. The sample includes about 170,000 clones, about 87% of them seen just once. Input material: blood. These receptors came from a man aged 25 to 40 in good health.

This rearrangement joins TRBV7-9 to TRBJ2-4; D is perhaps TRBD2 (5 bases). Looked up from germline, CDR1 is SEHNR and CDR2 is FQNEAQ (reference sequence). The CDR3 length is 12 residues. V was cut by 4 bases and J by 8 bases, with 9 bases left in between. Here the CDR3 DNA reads TGTGCCAGCAGCTCCCTTAGCGACATTCAGTACTTC. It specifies CASSSLSDIQYF.

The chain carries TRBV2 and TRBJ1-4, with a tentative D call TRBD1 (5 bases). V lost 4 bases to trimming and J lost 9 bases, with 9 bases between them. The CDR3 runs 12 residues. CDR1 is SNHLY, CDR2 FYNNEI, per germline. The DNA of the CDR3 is TGTGCCAGCAGTGTGTTGGGACAAAAACTGTTTTTT. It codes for CASSVLGQKLFF.

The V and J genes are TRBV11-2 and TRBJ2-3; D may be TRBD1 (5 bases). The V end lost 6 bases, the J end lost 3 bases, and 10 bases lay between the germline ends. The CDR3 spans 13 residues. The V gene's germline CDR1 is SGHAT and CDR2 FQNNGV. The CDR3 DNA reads TGTGCCAGCAGGTCCCCAGGGACAGATACGCAGTATTTT. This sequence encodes CASRSPGTDTQYF.

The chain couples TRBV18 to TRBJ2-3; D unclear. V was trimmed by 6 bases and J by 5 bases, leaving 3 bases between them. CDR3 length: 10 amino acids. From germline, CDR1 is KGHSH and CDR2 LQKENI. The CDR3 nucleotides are TGTGCCAGCTCCATAGATACGCAGTATTTT. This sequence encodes CASSIDTQYF. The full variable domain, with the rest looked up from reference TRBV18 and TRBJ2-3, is NAGVMQNPRHLVRRRGQEARLRCSPMKGHSHVYWYRQLPEEGLKFMVYLQKENIIDESGMPKERFSAEFPKEGPSILRIQQVVRGDSAAYFCASSIDTQYFGPGTRLTVL.

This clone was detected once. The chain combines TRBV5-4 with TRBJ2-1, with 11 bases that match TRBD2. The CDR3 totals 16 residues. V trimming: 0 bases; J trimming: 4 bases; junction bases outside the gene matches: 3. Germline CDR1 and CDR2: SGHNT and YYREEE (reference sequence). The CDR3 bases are TGTGCCAGCAGCTTGGAGTCTAGCGGGGGGTACAATGAGCAGTTCTTC. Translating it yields CASSLESSGGYNEQFF.

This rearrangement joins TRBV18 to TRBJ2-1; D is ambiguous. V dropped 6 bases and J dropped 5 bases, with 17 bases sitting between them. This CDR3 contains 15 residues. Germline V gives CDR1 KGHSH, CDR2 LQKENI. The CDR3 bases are TGTGCCAGCTCCCAGCAGGCAGCGAGAAACAATGAGCAGTTCTTC. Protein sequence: CASSQQAARNNEQFF. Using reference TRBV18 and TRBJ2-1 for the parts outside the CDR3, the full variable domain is NAGVMQNPRHLVRRRGQEARLRCSPMKGHSHVYWYRQLPEEGLKFMVYLQKENIIDESGMPKERFSAEFPKEGPSILRIQQVVRGDSAAYFCASSQQAARNNEQFFGPGTRLTVL.

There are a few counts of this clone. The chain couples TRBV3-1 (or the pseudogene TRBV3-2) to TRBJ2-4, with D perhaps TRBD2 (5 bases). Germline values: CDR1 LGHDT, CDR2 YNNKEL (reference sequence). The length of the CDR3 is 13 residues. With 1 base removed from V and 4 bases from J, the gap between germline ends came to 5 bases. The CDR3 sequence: CASSQGGKNIQYF. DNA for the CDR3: TGTGCCAGCAGCCAAGGAGGGAAAAACATTCAGTACTTC.

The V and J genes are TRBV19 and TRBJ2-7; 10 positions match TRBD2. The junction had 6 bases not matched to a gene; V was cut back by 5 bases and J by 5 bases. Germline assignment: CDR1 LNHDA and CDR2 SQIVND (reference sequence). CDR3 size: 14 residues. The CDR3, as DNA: TGTGCCAGTAGTTTAGCGGGAGGCGGGGACGAGCAGTACTTC. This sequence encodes CASSLAGGGDEQYF.

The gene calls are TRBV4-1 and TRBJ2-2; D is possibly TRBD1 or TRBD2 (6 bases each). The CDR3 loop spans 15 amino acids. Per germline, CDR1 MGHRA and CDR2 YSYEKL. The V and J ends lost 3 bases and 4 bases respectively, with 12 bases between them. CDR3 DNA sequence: TGCGCCAGCAGCCAGGGGGGCGTAGGCACCGGGGAGCTGTTTTTT. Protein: CASSQGGVGTGELFF.

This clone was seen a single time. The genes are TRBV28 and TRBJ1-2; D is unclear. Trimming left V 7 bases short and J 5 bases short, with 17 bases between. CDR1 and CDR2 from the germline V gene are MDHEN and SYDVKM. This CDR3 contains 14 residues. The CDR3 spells CASISGLGSYGYTF. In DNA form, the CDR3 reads TGTGCCAGCATCTCGGGTTTGGGGTCTTATGGCTACACCTTC.

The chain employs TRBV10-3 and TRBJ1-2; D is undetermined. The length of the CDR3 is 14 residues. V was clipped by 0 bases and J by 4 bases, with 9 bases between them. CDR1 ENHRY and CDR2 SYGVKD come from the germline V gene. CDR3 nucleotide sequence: TGTGCCATCAGTGAGTCGCGAGTACTCTATGGCTACACCTTC. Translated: CAISESRVLYGYTF.

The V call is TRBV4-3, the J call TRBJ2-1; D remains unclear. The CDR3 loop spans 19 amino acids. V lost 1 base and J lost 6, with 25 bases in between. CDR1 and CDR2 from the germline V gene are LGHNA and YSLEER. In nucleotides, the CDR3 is TGCGCCAGCAGCCAAGGGGCCGTGCCGGGTCGCCTTACCTTCAATGAGCAGTTCTTC. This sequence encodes CASSQGAVPGRLTFNEQFF.

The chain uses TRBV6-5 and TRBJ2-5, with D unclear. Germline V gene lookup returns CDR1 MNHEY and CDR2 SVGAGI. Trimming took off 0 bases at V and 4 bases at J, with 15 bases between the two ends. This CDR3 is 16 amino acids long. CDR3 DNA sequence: TGTGCCAGCAGTTACTCACCCTGGCTTAGTGGAGAGACCCAGTACTTC. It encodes CASSYSPWLSGETQYF.

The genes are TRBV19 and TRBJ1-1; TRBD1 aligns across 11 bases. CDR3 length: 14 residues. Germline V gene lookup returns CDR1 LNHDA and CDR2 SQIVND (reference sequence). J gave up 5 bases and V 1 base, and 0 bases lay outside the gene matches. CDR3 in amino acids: CASSIGDRGTEAFF. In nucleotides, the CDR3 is TGTGCCAGTAGTATAGGGGACAGGGGGACTGAAGCTTTCTTT. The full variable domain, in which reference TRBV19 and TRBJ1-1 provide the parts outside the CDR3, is DGGITQSPKYLFRKEGQNVTLSCEQNLNHDAMYWYRQDPGQGLRLIYYSQIVNDFQKGDIAEGYSVSREKKESFPLTVTSAQKNPTAFYLCASSIGDRGTEAFFGQGTRLTVV.

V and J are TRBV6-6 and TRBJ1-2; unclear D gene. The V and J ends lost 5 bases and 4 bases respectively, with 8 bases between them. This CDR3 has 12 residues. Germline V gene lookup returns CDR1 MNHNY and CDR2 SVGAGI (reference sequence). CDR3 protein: CASSTPTYGYTF. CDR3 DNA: TGTGCCAGCAGTACGCCGACCTATGGCTACACCTTC.

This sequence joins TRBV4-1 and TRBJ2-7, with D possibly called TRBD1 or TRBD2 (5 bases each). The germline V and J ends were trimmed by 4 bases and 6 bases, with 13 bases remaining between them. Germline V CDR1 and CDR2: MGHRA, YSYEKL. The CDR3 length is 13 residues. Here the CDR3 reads CASSRDGAGEQYF. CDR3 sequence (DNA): TGCGCCAGCAGCCGGGACGGGGCTGGCGAGCAGTACTTC.

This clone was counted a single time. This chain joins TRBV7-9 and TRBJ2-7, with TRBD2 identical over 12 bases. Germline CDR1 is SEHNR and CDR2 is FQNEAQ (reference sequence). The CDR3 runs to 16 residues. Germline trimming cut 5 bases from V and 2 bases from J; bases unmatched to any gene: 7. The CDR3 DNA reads TGTGCCAGCAGCCCCCGGACTAGCGGGATAACCTACGAGCAGTACTTC. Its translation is CASSPRTSGITYEQYF.

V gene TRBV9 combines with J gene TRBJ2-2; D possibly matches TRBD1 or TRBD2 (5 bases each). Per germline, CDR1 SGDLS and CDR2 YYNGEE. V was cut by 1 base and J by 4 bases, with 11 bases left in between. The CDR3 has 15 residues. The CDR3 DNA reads TGTGCCAGCAGCGTACGAGGGGCCGGCACCGGGGAGCTGTTTTTT. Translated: CASSVRGAGTGELFF.

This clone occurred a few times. The CDR3 nucleotides are TGTGCCAGCAGCCTGCTGGGGGAGAACGAGCAGTTCTTC. Its protein is CASSLLGENEQFF. The genes are TRBV5-4 and TRBJ2-1; TRBD1 or TRBD2 may be the D gene (5 bases each). This CDR3 comprises 13 residues. The V end was cut by 4 bases, the J end by 10 bases, with 15 bases between. The germline CDR1 and CDR2 sequences are SGHNT and YYREEE (reference sequence).

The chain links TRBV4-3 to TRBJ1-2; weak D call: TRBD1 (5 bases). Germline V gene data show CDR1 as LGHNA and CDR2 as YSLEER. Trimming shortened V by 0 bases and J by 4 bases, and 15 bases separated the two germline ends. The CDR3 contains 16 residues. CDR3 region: CASSQDRDRVPYGYTF. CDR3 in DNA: TGCGCCAGCAGCCAAGATCGGGACCGAGTCCCCTATGGCTACACCTTC.

As DNA, the CDR3 is TGTGCCAGCAGTGACAACTTTGGGACCCAGTACTTC. It specifies CASSDNFGTQYF. This rearrangement joins TRBV6-4 to TRBJ2-5; D is unclear. CDR3 size: 12 residues. Germline CDR1 MRHNA, CDR2 SNTAGT. Trimming left V 2 bases short and J 7 bases short, with 8 bases between.

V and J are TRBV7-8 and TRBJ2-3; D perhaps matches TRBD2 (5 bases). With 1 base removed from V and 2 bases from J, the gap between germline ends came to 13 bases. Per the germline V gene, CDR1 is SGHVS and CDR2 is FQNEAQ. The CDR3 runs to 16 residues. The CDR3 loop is CASSLGPAAVTDTQYF. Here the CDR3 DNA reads TGTGCCAGCAGCTTAGGTCCAGCGGCCGTCACAGATACGCAGTATTTT.

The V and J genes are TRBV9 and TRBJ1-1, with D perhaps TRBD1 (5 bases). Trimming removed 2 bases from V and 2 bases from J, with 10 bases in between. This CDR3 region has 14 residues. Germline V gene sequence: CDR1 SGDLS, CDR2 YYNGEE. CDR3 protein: CASSVSGGNTEAFF. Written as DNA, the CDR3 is TGTGCCAGCAGCGTGAGCGGGGGAAACACTGAAGCTTTCTTT.